These 5 T cell receptor beta chains originate from one sample sequenced in a study of human T cells and chemical hapten exposure. TCRdb independently ran MiXCR on the RACE reads; one entry per CDR3 protein. The sample consists of about 360,000 distinct CDR3 sequences, approximately 6.3% of them appearing once. Sample time point: patch test 1, 2 weeks after DPC sensitization. Treatment in this sample: therapeutic diphenylcyclopropenone sensitization with weekly scalp DPC. Sample: whole blood, taken in connection with sensitization to the hapten diphenylcyclopropenone (DPC). The receptors here all came from a woman between 18 and 30 years old with alopecia areata. Some clones in this sample may be carry-over from other donors' samples.

This clonotype showed up many times. The V and J genes are TRBV6-2 or TRBV6-3 and TRBJ1-1; D ambiguous. The CDR3 is made up of 13 amino acids. Germline V lookup: CDR1 MNHEY, CDR2 SVGEGT. Trimming stripped 6 bases from V and 1 base from J, with 9 bases between. The CDR3 reads CASSFNGNTEAFF. CDR3 nucleotides: TGTGCCAGCAGCTTCAATGGGAACACTGAAGCTTTCTTT.

This clonotype was counted only a few times. The chain carries TRBV27 and TRBJ1-2; no clear D. Germline-derived CDR1 and CDR2 are MNHEY and SMNVEV (reference sequence). Trimming took 7 bases from V and 4 from J, leaving 16 bases between them. The CDR3 runs to 14 residues. The CDR3 region is CASTQFPGLYGYTF. In DNA form, the CDR3 reads TGTGCCAGCACTCAATTTCCCGGTCTCTATGGCTACACCTTC.

This clonotype was recorded many times. The V call is TRBV7-9, the J call TRBJ1-1; D gene unclear. With 1 base removed from V and 4 bases from J, the gap between germline ends came to 4 bases. CDR3 length: 12 amino acids. Germline CDR1 reads SEHNR; CDR2 reads FQNEAQ (reference sequence). For the CDR3, the DNA is TGTGCCAGCAGCTTAGTTGTCACTGAAGCTTTCTTT. It translates to CASSLVVTEAFF.

At least ten counts were recorded for this clonotype. The V and J genes are TRBV2 and TRBJ2-3, with 7 bases matching TRBD1. Per germline, CDR1 SNHLY and CDR2 FYNNEI. This CDR3 is 16 amino acids long. V dropped 4 bases and J dropped 4; count of bases not matched to a gene: 11. CDR3 nucleotide sequence: TGTGCCAGCAGTGTCAGGGGGACAGACCCCGCAGATACGCAGTATTTT. Translation gives CASSVRGTDPADTQYF.

This clonotype showed up just a few times. The rearrangement joins TRBV28 to TRBJ1-5; tentatively, D is TRBD1 (6 bases). Germline-derived CDR1 and CDR2 are MDHEN and SYDVKM. Trimming stripped 4 bases from V and 9 bases from J, with 19 bases between. The CDR3 extends over 15 amino acids. CDR3 sequence reads: CASSSKQGGERPQHF. The CDR3 DNA follows: TGTGCCAGCAGTTCAAAACAGGGAGGTGAACGGCCCCAGCATTTT. Based on the CDR3 plus reference TRBV28 and TRBJ1-5, the full variable domain is DVKVTQSSRYLVKRTGEKVFLECVQDMDHENMFWYRQDPGLGLRLIYFSYDVKMKEKGDIPEGYSVSREKKERFSLILESASTNQTSMYLCASSSKQGGERPQHFGDGTRLSIL.